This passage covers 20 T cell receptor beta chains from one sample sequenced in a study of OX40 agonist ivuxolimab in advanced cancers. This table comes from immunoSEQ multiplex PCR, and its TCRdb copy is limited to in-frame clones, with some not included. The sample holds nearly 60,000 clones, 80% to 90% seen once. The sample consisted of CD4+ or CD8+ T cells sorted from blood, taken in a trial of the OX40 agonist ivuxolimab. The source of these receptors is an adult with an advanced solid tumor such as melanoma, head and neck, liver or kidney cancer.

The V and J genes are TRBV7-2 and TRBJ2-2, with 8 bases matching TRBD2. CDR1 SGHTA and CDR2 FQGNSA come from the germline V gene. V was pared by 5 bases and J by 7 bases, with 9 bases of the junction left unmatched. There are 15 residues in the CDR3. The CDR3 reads CASSPAGARIGELFF. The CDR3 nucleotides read TGTGCCAGCAGCCCAGCGGGGGCGCGGATCGGGGAGCTGTTTTTT.

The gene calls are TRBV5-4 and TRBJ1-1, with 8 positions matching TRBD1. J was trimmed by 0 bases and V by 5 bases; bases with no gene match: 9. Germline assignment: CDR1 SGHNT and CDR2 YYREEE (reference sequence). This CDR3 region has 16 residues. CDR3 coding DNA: TGTGCCAGCAGGCCCGGACAGGGCGGGATGAACACTGAAGCTTTCTTT. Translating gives CASRPGQGGMNTEAFF.

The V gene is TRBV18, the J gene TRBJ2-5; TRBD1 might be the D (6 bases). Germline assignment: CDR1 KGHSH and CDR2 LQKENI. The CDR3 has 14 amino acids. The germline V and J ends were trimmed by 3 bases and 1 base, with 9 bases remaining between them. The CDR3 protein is CASSPRGPQETQYF. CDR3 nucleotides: TGTGCCAGCTCACCCAGGGGACCCCAAGAGACCCAGTACTTC.

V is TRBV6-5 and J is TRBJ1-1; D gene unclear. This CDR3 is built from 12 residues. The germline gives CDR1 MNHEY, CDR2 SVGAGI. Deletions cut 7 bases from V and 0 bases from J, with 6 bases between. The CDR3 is CASIRVNTEAFF. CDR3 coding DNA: TGTGCCAGCATAAGAGTGAACACTGAAGCTTTCTTT.

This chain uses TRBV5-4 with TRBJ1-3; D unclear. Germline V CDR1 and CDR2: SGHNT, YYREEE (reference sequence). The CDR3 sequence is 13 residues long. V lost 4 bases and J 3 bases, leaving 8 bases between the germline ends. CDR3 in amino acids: CASSLRFGNTIYF. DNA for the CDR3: TGTGCCAGCAGCCTGCGCTTTGGAAACACCATATATTTT.

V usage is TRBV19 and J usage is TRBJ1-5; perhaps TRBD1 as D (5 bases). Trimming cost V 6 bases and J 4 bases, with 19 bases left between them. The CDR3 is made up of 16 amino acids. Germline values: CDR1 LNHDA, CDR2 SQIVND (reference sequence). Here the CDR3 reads CASSPTIGAENQPQHF. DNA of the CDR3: TGTGCCAGTAGCCCTACCATAGGGGCAGAAAATCAGCCCCAGCATTTT. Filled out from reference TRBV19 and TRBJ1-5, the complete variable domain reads DGGITQSPKYLFRKEGQNVTLSCEQNLNHDAMYWYRQDPGQGLRLIYYSQIVNDFQKGDIAEGYSVSREKKESFPLTVTSAQKNPTAFYLCASSPTIGAENQPQHFGDGTRLSIL.

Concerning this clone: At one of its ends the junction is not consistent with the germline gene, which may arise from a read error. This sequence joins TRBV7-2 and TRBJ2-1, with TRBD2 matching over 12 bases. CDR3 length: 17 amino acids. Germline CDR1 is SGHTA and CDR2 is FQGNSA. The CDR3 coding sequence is TGTGCCAGCAGCCTAGCTAGCGGGGGGGCCTCTGAGAATGAGCAGTTCTTC. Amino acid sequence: CASSLASGGASENEQFF.

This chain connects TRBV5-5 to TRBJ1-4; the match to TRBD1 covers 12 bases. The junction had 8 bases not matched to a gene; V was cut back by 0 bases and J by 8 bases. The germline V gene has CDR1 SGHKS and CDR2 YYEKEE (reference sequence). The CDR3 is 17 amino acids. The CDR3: CASSLVGTGGLGEKLFF. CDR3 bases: TGTGCCAGCAGCTTGGTTGGGACAGGGGGCTTAGGGGAAAAACTGTTTTTT.

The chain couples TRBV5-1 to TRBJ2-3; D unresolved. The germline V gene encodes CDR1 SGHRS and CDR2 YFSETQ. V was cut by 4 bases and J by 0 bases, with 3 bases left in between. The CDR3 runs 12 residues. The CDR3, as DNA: TGCGCCAGCAGCCCGAGCACAGATACGCAGTATTTT. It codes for CASSPSTDTQYF.

The CDR3 region is CASSDLGQFSGNTIYF. The CDR3 nucleotides are TGTGCCAGCAGTGATTTGGGACAGTTCTCTGGAAACACCATATATTTT. This chain uses TRBV6-1 with TRBJ1-3, with 7 nucleotides matching TRBD1. Germline assignment: CDR1 MNHNS and CDR2 SASEGT. The junction had 5 bases not matched to a gene; V was cut back by 3 bases and J by 0 bases. This CDR3 spans 16 amino acids.

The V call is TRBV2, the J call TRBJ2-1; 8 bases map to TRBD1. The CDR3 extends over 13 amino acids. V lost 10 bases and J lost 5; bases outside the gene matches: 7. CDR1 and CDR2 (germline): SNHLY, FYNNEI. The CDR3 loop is CATTGGWHNEQFF. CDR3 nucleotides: TGTGCCACAACAGGGGGTTGGCACAATGAGCAGTTCTTC.

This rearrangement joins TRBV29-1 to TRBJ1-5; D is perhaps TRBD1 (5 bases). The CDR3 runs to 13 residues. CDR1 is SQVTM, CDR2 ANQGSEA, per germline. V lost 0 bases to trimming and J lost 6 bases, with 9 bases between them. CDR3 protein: CSVEEVQGQPQHF. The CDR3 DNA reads TGCAGCGTTGAAGAGGTCCAGGGTCAGCCCCAGCATTTT. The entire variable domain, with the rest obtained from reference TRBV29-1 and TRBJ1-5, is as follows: SAVISQKPSRDICQRGTSLTIQCQVDSQVTMMFWYRQQPGQSLTLIATANQGSEATYESGFVIDKFPISRPNLTFSTLTVSNMSPEDSSIYLCSVEEVQGQPQHFGDGTRLSIL.

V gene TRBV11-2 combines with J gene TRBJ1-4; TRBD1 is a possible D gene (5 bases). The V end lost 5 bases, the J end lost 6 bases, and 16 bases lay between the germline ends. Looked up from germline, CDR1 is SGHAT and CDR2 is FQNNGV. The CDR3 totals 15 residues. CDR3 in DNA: TGTGCCAGCAGCCCGTCGGGACGGGGGTATGAAAAACTGTTTTTT. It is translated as CASSPSGRGYEKLFF.

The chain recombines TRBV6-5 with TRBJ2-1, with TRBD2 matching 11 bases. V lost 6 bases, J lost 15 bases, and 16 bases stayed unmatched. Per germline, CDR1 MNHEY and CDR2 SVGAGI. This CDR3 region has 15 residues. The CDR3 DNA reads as TGTGCCAGCAGATCCATGGGACTAGCGGCGGGGCTTGGGTTCTTC. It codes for CASRSMGLAAGLGFF.

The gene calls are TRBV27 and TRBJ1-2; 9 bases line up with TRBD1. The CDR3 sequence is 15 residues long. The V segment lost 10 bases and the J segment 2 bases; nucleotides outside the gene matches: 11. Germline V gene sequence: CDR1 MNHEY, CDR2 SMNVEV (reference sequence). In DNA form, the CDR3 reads TGTGCCAACCACAGGGGGCCAGACAAGAACTATGGCTACACCTTC. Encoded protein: CANHRGPDKNYGYTF.

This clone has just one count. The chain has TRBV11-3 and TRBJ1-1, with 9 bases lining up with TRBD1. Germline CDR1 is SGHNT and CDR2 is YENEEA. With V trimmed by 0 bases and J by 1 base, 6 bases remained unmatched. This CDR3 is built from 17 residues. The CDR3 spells CASSLDRWDRANTEAFF. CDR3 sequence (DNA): TGTGCCAGCAGCTTAGATCGGTGGGACAGGGCGAACACTGAAGCTTTCTTT.

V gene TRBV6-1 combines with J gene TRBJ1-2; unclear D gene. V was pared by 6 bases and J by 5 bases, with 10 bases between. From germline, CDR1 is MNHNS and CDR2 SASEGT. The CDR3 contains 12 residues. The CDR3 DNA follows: TGTGCCAGCAGGGGGTTGGGTTATGGCTACACCTTC. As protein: CASRGLGYGYTF.

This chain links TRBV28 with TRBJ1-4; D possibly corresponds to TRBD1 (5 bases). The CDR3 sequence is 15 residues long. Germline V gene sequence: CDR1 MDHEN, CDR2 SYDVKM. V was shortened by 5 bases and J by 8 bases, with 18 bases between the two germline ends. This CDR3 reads CASSHPTGGGEKLFF. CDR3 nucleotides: TGTGCCAGCAGTCACCCCACGGGGGGAGGGGAAAAACTGTTTTTT. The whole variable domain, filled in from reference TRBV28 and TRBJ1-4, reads DVKVTQSSRYLVKRTGEKVFLECVQDMDHENMFWYRQDPGLGLRLIYFSYDVKMKEKGDIPEGYSVSREKKERFSLILESASTNQTSMYLCASSHPTGGGEKLFFGSGTQLSVL.

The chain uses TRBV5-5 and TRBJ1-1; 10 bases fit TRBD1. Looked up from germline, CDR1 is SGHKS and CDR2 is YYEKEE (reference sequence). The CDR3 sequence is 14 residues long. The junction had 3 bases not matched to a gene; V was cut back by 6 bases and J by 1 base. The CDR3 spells CASTRTGGNTEAFF. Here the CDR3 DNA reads TGTGCCAGCACCCGGACAGGGGGGAACACTGAAGCTTTCTTT. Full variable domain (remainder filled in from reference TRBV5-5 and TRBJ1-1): DAGVTQSPTHLIKTRGQQVTLRCSPISGHKSVSWYQQVLGQGPQFIFQYYEKEERGRGNFPDRFSARQFPNYSSELNVNALLLGDSALYLCASTRTGGNTEAFFGQGTRLTVV.

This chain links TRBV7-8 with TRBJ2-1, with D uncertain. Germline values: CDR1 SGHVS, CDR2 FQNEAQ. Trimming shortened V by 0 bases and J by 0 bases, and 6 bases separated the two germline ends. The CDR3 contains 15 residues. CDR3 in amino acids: CASSLAGVSYNEQFF. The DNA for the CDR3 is TGTGCCAGCAGCTTAGCGGGTGTCTCCTACAATGAGCAGTTCTTC.